Reported below is one T cell receptor beta chain. Its antigen is as yet unknown. Distinct nucleotide sequences in the sample also encode this CDR3. TCRdb keeps only in-frame clones here, not all; method: immunoSEQ multiplex PCR. The sample lists 95,000 to 100,000 clones, about 90% occurring once. The sample originates from a study of T cell responses to AZD1222 COVID-19 vaccine. General study results and limits: Spike-wide vaccine-associated CD4 TCRs dominated at 160-218 and 743-854. At baseline, just five or six AZD1222 recipients tested seropositive. Two AZD1222 doses significantly raised spike-specific TCR breadth and depth over controls. Possibly, clonal diversity was underestimated; donors were largely white British and included more females.

The CDR3 has 14 amino acids. The V gene's germline CDR1 is SGHAT and CDR2 FQNNGV. V lost 1 base to trimming and J lost 5 bases; unmatched junction nucleotides: 3. The sequences come from peripheral blood, collected 28 days after the second AZD1222 dose. The receptor was derived from an adult who received the AZD1222 COVID-19 vaccine. V and J are TRBV11-2 and TRBJ2-5; 8 positions match TRBD2. The CDR3 spells CASSLGPGGETQYF. The CDR3 DNA is TGTGCCAGCAGCTTAGGGCCGGGAGGGGAGACCCAGTACTTC.